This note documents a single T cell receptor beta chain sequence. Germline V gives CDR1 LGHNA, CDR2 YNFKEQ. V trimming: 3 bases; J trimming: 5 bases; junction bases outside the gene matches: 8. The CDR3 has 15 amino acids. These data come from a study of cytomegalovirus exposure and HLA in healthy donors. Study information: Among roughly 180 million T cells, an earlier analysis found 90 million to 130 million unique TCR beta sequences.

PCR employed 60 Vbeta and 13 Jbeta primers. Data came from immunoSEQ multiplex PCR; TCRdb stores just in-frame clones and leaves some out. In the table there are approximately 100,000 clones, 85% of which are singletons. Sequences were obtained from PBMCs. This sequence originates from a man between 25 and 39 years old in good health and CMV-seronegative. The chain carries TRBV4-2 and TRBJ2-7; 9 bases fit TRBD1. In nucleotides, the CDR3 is TGTGCCAGCAGCCAGTCTGACAGGGGGGTTGACGAGCAGTACTTC. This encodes CASSQSDRGVDEQYF.